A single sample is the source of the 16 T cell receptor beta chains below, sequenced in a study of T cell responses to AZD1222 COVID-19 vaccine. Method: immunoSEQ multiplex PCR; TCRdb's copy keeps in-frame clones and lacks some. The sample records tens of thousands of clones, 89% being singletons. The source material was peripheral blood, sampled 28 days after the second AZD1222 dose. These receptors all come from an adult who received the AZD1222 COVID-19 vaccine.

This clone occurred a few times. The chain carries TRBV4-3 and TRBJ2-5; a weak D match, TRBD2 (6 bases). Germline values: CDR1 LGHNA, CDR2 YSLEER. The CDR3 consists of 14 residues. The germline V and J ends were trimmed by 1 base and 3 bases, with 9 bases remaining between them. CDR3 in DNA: TGCGCCAGCAGCCAAGGACTAGTGGAAGAGACCCAGTACTTC. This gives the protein CASSQGLVEETQYF.

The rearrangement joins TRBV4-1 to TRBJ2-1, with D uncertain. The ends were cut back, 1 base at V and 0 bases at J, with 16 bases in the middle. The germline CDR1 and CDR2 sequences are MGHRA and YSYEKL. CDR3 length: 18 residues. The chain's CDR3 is CASSQAYGWRSSYNEQFF. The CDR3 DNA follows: TGCGCCAGCAGCCAAGCCTATGGTTGGCGGAGCTCCTACAATGAGCAGTTCTTC.

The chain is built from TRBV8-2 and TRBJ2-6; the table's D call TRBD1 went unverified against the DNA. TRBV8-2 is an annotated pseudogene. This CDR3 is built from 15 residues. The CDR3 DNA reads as TGTGGCAATGCTCAAACACAAAGTCGGGCCAACGTCCTGACTTTC. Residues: CGNAQTQSRANVLTF.

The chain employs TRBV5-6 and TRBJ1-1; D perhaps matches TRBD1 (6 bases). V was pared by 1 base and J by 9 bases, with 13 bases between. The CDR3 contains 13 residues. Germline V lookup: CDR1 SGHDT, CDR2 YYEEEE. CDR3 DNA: TGTGCCAGCAGCTTGAATGGGGGGGCCCAAGCTTTCTTT. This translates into CASSLNGGAQAFF.

CDR3 nucleotide sequence: TGTGCCAGTAGTACGACGACAGGGGCTCAGCCCCAGCATTTT. This gives the protein CASSTTTGAQPQHF. This chain connects TRBV19 to TRBJ1-5; 8 bases line up with TRBD1. This CDR3 comprises 14 residues. CDR1 is LNHDA and CDR2 is SQIVND in the germline V gene (reference sequence). The V and J ends lost 4 bases and 6 bases, in that order; junction bases with no gene match: 5.

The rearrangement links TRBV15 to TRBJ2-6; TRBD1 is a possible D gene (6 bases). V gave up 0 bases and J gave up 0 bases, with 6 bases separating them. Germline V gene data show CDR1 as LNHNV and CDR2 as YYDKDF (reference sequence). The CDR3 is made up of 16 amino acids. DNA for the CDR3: TGTGCCACCAGCAGAGAAGGGGGCTCTGGGGCCAACGTCCTGACTTTC. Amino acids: CATSREGGSGANVLTF.

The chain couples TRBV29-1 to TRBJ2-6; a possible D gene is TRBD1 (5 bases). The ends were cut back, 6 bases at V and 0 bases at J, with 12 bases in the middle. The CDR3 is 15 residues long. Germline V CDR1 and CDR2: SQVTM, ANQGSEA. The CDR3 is CSVADIFSGANVLTF. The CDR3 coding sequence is TGCAGCGTGGCGGACATATTCTCTGGGGCCAACGTCCTGACTTTC.

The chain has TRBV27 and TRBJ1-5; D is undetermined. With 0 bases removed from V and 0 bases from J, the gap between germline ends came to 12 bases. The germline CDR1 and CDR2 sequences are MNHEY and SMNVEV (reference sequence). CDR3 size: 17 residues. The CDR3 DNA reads TGTGCCAGCAGTTTATCGGGCACATGGAGTAGCAATCAGCCCCAGCATTTT. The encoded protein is CASSLSGTWSSNQPQHF.

CDR3 sequence: CASSPDGGQHGDTQYF. CDR3 DNA: TGTGCCAGCTCACCAGATGGCGGTCAACATGGAGATACGCAGTATTTT. The chain is built from TRBV18 and TRBJ2-3, with D uncertain. Germline V lookup: CDR1 KGHSH, CDR2 LQKENI. The length of the CDR3 is 16 residues. V was clipped by 2 bases and J by 5 bases, with 17 bases between them. The complete variable domain, with remaining parts taken from reference TRBV18 and TRBJ2-3, reads NAGVMQNPRHLVRRRGQEARLRCSPMKGHSHVYWYRQLPEEGLKFMVYLQKENIIDESGMPKERFSAEFPKEGPSILRIQQVVRGDSAAYFCASSPDGGQHGDTQYFGPGTRLTVL.

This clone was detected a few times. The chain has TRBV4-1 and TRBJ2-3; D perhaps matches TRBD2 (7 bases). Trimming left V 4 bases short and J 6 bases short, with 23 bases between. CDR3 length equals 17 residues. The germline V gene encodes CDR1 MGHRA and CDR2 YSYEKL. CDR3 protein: CASSPARGAKTTDTQYF. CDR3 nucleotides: TGCGCCAGCAGCCCAGCCCGGGGGGCCAAAACCACGGATACGCAGTATTTT.

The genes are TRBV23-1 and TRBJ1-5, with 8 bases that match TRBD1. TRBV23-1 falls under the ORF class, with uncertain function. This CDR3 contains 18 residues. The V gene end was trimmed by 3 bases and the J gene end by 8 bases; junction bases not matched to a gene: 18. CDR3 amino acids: CASSHRWTGPTAVKPQHF. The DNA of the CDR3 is TGCGCCAGCAGTCACCGGTGGACAGGGCCGACTGCGGTTAAGCCCCAGCATTTT.

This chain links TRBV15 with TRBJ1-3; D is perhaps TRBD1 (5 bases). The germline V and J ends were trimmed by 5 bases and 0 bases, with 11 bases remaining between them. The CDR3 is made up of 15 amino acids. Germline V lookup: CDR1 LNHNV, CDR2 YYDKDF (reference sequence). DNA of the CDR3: TGTGCCACCAGCCGACAGACCGACTCTGGAAACACCATATATTTT. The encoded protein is CATSRQTDSGNTIYF.

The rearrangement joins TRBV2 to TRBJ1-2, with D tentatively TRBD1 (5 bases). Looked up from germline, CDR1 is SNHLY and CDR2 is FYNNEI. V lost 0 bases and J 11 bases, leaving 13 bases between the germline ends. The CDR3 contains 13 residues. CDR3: CASSEARDREYTF. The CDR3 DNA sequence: TGTGCCAGCAGTGAAGCGCGAGACAGAGAATACACCTTC.

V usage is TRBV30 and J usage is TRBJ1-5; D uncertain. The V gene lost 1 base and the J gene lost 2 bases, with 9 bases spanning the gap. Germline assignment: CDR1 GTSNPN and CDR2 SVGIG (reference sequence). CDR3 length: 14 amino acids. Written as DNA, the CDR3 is TGTGCCTGGAGTGGGGGTTTAGGCAATCAGCCCCAGCATTTT. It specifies CAWSGGLGNQPQHF.

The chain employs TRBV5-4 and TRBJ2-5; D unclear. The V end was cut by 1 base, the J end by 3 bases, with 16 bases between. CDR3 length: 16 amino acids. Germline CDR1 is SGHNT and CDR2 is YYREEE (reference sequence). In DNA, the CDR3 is TGTGCCAGCAGCTTGTTTCTGCTTGCAACGAAAGAGACCCAGTACTTC. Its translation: CASSLFLLATKETQYF.

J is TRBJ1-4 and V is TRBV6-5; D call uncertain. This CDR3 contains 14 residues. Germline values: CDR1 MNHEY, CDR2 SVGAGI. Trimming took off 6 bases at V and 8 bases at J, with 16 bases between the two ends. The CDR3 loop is CASRHTQPREKLFF. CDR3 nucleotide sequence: TGTGCCAGCAGACACACCCAACCGAGGGAAAAACTGTTTTTT.